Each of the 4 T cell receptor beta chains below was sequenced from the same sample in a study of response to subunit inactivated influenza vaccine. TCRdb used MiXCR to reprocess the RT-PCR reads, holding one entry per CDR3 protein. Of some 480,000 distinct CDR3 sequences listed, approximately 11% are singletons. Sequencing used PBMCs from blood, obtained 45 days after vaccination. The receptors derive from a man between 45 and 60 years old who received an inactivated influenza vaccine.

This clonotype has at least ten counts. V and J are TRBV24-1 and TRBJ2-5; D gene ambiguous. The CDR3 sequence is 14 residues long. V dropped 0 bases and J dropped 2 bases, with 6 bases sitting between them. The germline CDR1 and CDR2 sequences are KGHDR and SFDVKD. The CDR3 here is CATSDLMNQETQYF. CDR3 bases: TGTGCCACCAGTGATTTGATGAATCAAGAGACCCAGTACTTC.

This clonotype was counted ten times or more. CDR3 amino acids: CASSLDRPTGELFF. The CDR3 DNA sequence: TGCGCCAGCAGCTTGGACAGGCCCACCGGGGAGCTGTTTTTT. The chain links TRBV5-1 to TRBJ2-2; TRBD1 is a possible D gene (5 bases). The CDR3 totals 14 residues. In germline, CDR1 is SGHRS, CDR2 YFSETQ. The V end lost 0 bases, the J end lost 4 bases, and 7 bases lay between the germline ends.

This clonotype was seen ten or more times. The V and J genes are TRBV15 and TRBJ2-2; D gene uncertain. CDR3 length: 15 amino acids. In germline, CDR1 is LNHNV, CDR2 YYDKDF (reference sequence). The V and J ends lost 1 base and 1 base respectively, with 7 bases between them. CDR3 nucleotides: TGTGCCACCAGCAGAGGTTCGGTGAACACCGGGGAGCTGTTTTTT. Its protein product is CATSRGSVNTGELFF. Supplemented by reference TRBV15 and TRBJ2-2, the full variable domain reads DAMVIQNPRYQVTQFGKPVTLSCSQTLNHNVMYWYQQKSSQAPKLLFHYYDKDFNNEADTPDNFQSRRPNTSFCFLDIRSPGLGDTAMYLCATSRGSVNTGELFFGEGSRLTVL.

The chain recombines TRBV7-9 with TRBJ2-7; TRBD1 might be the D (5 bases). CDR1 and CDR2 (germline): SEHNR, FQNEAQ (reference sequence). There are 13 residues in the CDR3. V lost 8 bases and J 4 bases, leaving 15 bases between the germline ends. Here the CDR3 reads CASLRAGQYEQYF. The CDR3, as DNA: TGTGCCAGCCTTCGCGCAGGGCAGTACGAGCAGTACTTC.